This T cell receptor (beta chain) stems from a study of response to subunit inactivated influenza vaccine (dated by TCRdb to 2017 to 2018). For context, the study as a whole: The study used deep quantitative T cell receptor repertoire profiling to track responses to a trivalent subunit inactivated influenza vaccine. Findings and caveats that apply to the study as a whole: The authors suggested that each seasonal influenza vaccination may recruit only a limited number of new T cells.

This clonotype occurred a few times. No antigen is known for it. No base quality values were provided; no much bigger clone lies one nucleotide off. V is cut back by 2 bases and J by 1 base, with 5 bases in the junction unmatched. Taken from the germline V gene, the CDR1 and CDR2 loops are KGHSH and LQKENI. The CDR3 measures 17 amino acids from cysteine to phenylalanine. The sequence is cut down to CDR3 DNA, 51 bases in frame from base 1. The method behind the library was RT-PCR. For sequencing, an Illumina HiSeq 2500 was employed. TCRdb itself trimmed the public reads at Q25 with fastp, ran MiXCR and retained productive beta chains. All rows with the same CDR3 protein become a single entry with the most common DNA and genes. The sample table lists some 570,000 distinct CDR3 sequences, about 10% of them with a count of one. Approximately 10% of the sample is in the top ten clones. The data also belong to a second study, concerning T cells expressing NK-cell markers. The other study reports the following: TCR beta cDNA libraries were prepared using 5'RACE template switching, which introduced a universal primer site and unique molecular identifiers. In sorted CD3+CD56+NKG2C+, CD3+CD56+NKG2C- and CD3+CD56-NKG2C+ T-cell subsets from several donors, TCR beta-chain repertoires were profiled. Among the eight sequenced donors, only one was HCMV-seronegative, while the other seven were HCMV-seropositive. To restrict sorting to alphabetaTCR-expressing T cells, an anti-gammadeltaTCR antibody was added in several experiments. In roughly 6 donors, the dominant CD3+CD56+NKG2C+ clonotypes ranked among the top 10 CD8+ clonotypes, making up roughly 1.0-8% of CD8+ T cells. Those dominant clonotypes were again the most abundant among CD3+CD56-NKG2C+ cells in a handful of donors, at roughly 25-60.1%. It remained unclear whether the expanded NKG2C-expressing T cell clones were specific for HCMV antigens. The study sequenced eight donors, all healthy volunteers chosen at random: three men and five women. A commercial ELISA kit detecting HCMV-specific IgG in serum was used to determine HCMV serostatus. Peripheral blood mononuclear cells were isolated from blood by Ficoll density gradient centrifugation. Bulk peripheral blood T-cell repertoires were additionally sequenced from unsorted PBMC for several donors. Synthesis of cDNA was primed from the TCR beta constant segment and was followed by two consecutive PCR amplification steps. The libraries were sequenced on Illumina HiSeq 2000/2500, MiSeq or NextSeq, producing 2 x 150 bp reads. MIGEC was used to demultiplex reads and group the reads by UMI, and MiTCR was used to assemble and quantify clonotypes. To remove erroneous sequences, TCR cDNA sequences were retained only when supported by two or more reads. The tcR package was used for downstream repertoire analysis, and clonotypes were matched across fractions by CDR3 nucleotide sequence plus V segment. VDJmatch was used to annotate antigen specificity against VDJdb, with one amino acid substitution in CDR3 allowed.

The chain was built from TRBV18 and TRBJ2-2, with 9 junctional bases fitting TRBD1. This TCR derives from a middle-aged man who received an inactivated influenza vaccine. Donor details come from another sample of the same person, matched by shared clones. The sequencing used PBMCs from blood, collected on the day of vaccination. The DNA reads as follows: TGTGCCAGCTCACCAGAAATGGGACAGGGGAACACCGGGGAGCTGTTTTTT. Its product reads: CASSPEMGQGNTGELFF.